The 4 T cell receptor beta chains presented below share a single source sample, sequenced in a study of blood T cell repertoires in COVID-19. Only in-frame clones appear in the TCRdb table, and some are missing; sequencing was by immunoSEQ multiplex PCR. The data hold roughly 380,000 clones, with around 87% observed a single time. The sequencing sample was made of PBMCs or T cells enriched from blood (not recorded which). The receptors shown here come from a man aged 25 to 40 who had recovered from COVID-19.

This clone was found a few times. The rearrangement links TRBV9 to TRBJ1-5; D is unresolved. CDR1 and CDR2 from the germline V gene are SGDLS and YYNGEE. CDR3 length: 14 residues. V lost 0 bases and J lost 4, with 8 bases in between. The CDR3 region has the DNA TGTGCCAGCAGCGTAGGGTCGGGGAATCAGCCCCAGCATTTT. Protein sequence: CASSVGSGNQPQHF.

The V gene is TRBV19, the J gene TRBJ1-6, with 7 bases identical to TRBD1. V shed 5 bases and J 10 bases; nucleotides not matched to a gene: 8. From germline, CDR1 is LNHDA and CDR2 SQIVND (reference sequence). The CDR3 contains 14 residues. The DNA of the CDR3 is TGTGCCAGTAGTCTCCGGGACAGCGGGTCACCCCTCCACTTT. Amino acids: CASSLRDSGSPLHF.

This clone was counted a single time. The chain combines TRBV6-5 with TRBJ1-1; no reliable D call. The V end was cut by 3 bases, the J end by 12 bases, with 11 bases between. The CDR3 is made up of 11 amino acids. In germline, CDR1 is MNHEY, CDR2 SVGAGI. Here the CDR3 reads CASSYRGHSFF. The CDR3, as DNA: TGTGCCAGCAGTTATCGGGGTCATTCTTTCTTT.

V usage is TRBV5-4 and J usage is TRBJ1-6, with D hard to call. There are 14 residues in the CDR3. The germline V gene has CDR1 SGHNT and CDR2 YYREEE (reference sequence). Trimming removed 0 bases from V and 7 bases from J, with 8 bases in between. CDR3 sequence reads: CASSLGTQNSPLHF. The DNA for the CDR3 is TGTGCCAGCAGCTTGGGCACACAGAATTCACCCCTCCACTTT.